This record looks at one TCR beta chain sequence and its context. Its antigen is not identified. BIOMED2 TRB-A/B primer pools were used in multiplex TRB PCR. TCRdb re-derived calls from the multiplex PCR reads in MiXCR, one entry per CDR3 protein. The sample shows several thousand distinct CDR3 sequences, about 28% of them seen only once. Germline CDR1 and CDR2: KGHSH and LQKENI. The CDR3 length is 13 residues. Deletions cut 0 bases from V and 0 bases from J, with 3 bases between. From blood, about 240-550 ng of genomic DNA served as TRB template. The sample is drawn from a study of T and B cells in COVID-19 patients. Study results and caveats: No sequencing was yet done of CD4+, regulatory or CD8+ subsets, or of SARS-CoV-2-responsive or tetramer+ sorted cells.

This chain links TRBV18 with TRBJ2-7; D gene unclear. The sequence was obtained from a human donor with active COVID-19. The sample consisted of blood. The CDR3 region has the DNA TGTGCCAGCTCACCACCGATCTCCTACGAGCAGTACTTC. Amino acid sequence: CASSPPISYEQYF. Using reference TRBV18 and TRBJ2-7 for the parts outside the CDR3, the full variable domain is NAGVMQNPRHLVRRRGQEARLRCSPMKGHSHVYWYRQLPEEGLKFMVYLQKENIIDESGMPKERFSAEFPKEGPSILRIQQVVRGDSAAYFCASSPPISYEQYFGPGTRLTVT.